Listed below are T cell receptor beta chains from one sample, sequenced in a study of technical replicates of blood from a handful of donors. Clones were read by immunoSEQ multiplex PCR, and TCRdb kept only the in-frame ones, dropping some. The repertoire holds 100,000 or so clones, with 96% as singletons. Specimen: T cells isolated from PBMCs. Receptor source: a human donor in good health. Each CDR3 is given with its conserved first and last residue. The D gene is left open where the match is weak. Clone size is not always given. Where it is, it says once, few, many or a class for expanded clones.

>TRBJ1-2|NA|NA|TRBV30
TGTGCCTGGAGTGGGGGCAGGTACTATGGCTACACCTTC
CAWSGGRYYGYTF
>TRBJ1-3|NA|NA|TRBV5-5
TGTGCCAGCAGCTCCACCGGGGCTGGAAACACCATATATTTT
CASSSTGAGNTIYF
>TRBJ2-5|once|NA|TRBV5-6
TGTGCCAGCAGCTTTAATGAAGAGACCCAGTACTTC
CASSFNEETQYF
>TRBJ1-6|NA|TRBD1|TRBV5-4
TGTGCCAGCAGCTGGGATACCGGGACAGACAATTCACCCCTCCACTTT
CASSWDTGTDNSPLHF
>TRBJ1-6|NA|NA|TRBV2
TGTGCCAGCAGTGAATACGAGGTTAATTCACCCCTCCACTTT
CASSEYEVNSPLHF
>TRBJ2-7|NA|TRBD2|TRBV5-1
TGCGCCAGCCAAACCGGGACTAGCGGGGGTTACCAATCCTACGAGCAGTACTTC
CASQTGTSGGYQSYEQYF
>TRBJ2-6|NA|NA|TRBV30
TGTGCCTGGAGTTGGCTCCCCGACAGCTTACACTCTGGGGCCAACGTCCTGACTTTC
CAWSWLPDSLHSGANVLTF
>TRBJ1-1|NA|NA|TRBV4-1
TGCGCCTCGGGGGGAATGAACACTGAAGCTTTCTTT
CASGGMNTEAFF
>TRBJ1-2|NA|NA|TRBV9
TGTGCCAGCAGCGTAAAGGCAGGGAATACGAACTATGGCTACACCTTC
CASSVKAGNTNYGYTF
>TRBJ2-1|once|NA|TRBV25-1
TGTGCCAGCAGTGATTCAAGGGGATCTCATGAGCAGTTCTTC
CASSDSRGSHEQFF
>TRBJ1-2|NA|NA|TRBV19
TGTGCCAGTAGTATCCCACCGGCGGGGTATGGCTACACCTTC
CASSIPPAGYGYTF
>TRBJ2-1|NA|TRBD2|TRBV10-3
TGTGCCATCAGGCCGACTAGCGGCTCCTACAATGAGCAGTTCTTC
CAIRPTSGSYNEQFF
>TRBJ2-2|NA|TRBD2|TRBV27
TGTGCCAGCAAAGTAATTAGCGGGAGAATATACACCGGGGAGCTGTTTTTT
CASKVISGRIYTGELFF
>TRBJ1-1|NA|NA|TRBV6-1
TGTGCCAGCAGCGGGACTAACACTGAAGCTTTCTTT
CASSGTNTEAFF
>TRBJ2-5|NA|NA|TRBV11-3
TGTGCCAGCAGCCCCTTGGGCGCTCAAGAGACCCAGTACTTC
CASSPLGAQETQYF
>TRBJ2-5|NA|NA|TRBV10-3
TGTGCCATCAGTCAGGGTGACGAGACCCAGTACTTC
CAISQGDETQYF
>TRBJ2-6|NA|NA|TRBV5-1
TGCGCCAGCAGCTTGGTGTCCGGCAGGGCTAGTCCTGGGGCCAACGTCCTGACTTTC
CASSLVSGRASPGANVLTF